This T cell receptor beta chain stems from a study of blood T cell repertoires in COVID-19. Produced via immunoSEQ multiplex PCR; TCRdb's table is partial and in-frame only. The sample carries roughly 240,000 clones, 86% recorded once. CDR1 and CDR2 from the germline V gene are SGHRS and YFSETQ. The CDR3 is made up of 15 amino acids. Trimming pared 5 bases from V and 7 bases from J, leaving 21 bases between. This chain joins TRBV5-1 and TRBJ2-5; tentatively, D is TRBD2 (6 bases). This receptor was obtained from an elderly woman with COVID-19, enrolled during active disease. The sequenced material came from peripheral blood. Here the CDR3 DNA reads TGCGCCAGCAGGGTTTGGGACGGGCCCGGGGGGACCCAGTACTTC. Translated: CASRVWDGPGGTQYF.